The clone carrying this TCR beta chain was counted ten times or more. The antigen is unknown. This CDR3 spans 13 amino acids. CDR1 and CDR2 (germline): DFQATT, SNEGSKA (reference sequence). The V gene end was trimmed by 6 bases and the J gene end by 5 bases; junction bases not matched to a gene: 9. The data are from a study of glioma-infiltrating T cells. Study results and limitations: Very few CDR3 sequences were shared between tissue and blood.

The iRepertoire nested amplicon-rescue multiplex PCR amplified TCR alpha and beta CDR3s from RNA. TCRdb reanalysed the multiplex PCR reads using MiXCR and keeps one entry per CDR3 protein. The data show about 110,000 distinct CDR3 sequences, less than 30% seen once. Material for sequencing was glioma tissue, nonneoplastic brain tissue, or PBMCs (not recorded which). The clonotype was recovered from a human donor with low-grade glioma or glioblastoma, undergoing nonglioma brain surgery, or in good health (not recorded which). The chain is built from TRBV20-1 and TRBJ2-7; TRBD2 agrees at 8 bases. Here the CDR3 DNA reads TGCAGTGCCCGAAGCGGGAGCACCCACGAGCAGTACTTC. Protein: CSARSGSTHEQYF.